The clone carrying this TCR beta chain was observed a few times. These data come from a study of identical twins. Via MiXCR, TCRdb re-called the 5' RACE reads, giving one row per CDR3 protein. This sample has roughly 700,000 distinct CDR3 sequences, with 8% to 9% found just once. This sample was shared with a second study, whose subject was yellow fever vaccine responses in identical twins.

The sample consisted of PBMCs. The TCR originated in a woman aged 18-30 years in good health.

CDR3: CASHSPGQAHYHGYTF. The CDR3 nucleotides read TGTGCCAGCCACTCACCGGGACAGGCACACTACCATGGCTACACCTTC. This rearrangement joins TRBV6-1 to TRBJ1-2; 8 positions match TRBD1. The trim removed 8 bases at V and 6 bases at J, leaving 17 bases unmatched. The CDR3 has 16 residues. In germline, CDR1 is MNHNS, CDR2 SASEGT.